The T cell receptor (beta chain) under discussion was sequenced for a study of T cell responses to AZD1222 COVID-19 vaccine. Turning to the study itself: Second-dose schedules of about 4 or about 12 weeks were combined.

The length of the CDR3 is 13 residues. V was trimmed by 2 bases and J by 6 bases, leaving 10 bases between them. From germline, CDR1 is MGHDK and CDR2 SYGVNS. A word on this clone: Its specificity is unknown.

General study results and limits: Donors in the cohort were predominantly white British and more often female, and clonal diversity was possibly underestimated.

Data came from immunoSEQ multiplex PCR; TCRdb stores just in-frame clones and leaves some out. There are 100,000 to 150,000 clones in the sample; approximately 91% occur only once, and 5% to 6.5% lies in the top ten. The specimen comprised peripheral blood, sampled on day 0 of AZD1222 vaccination. This chain uses TRBV25-1 with TRBJ1-2, with a weak D call TRBD1 (6 bases). The sequence came from an adult in good health. Here the CDR3 reads CASSERGWNGYTF. The CDR3 DNA reads as TGTGCCAGCAGTGAAAGGGGGTGGAATGGCTACACCTTC.